These 24 T cell receptor beta chains were all obtained from the same sample, sequenced in a study of PD-1 blockade in classical Hodgkin lymphoma. Brentuximab vedotin exposure varied among the patients, all of whom had relapsed after autologous stem cell transplantation. The protocol was immunoSEQ multiplex PCR, while the TCRdb copy is restricted to in-frame clones and leaves out a portion. The sample lists 60,000 or so clones, around nine tenths occurring once. Specimen: peripheral blood mononuclear cells (PBMCs), collected at baseline. The receptors were sampled from a human donor with classical Hodgkin lymphoma.

V is TRBV9 and J is TRBJ2-3; 13 bases line up with TRBD2. CDR1 is SGDLS and CDR2 is YYNGEE in the germline V gene. After removal of 4 bases from V and 4 bases from J, the junction contained 9 bases not matched to a gene. The CDR3 is 17 residues long. CDR3 sequence reads: CASSPRTSGSRSDTQYF. The CDR3 nucleotides are TGTGCCAGCAGCCCTCGGACTAGCGGGAGTCGGTCAGATACGCAGTATTTT.

A few counts support this clone. The genes are TRBV28 and TRBJ1-6; no definite D call. The V end lost 8 bases, the J end lost 0 bases, and 8 bases lay between the germline ends. The CDR3 extends over 14 amino acids. CDR1 is MDHEN, CDR2 SYDVKM, per germline. In DNA form, the CDR3 reads TGTGCCAGCTCGGAGAGCTCCTATAATTCACCCCTCCACTTT. Translated, it gives CASSESSYNSPLHF. Full variable domain (missing parts from reference TRBV28 and TRBJ1-6): DVKVTQSSRYLVKRTGEKVFLECVQDMDHENMFWYRQDPGLGLRLIYFSYDVKMKEKGDIPEGYSVSREKKERFSLILESASTNQTSMYLCASSESSYNSPLHFGNGTRLTVT.

J is TRBJ2-3 and V is TRBV5-1; 11 bases fit TRBD2. This CDR3 comprises 16 residues. CDR1 SGHRS and CDR2 YFSETQ come from the germline V gene. V lost 4 bases, J lost 5 bases, and 9 bases stayed unmatched. CDR3 in amino acids: CASSPYPGLAGDTQYF. The CDR3 DNA reads as TGCGCCAGCAGCCCATACCCCGGACTAGCGGGAGATACGCAGTATTTT.

The chain recombines TRBV7-9 with TRBJ2-7; no clear D gene. The germline gives CDR1 SEHNR, CDR2 FQNEAQ (reference sequence). V lost 1 base to trimming and J lost 2 bases, with 15 bases between them. The CDR3 has 16 amino acids. CDR3 sequence: CASSLVWDKPTYEQYF. The CDR3 DNA is TGTGCCAGCAGCTTAGTTTGGGATAAACCAACCTACGAGCAGTACTTC. The whole variable domain, remainder taken from reference TRBV7-9 and TRBJ2-7, is DTGVSQNPRHKITKRGQNVTFRCDPISEHNRLYWYRQTLGQGPEFLTYFQNEAQLEKSRLLSDRFSAERPKGSFSTLEIQRTEQGDSAMYLCASSLVWDKPTYEQYFGPGTRLTVT.

V usage is TRBV7-2 and J usage is TRBJ1-4, with a possible D match to TRBD1 (5 bases). The CDR3 spans 14 residues. Germline V gene lookup returns CDR1 SGHTA and CDR2 FQGNSA. The V gene lost 0 bases and the J gene lost 7 bases, with 9 bases spanning the gap. CDR3 in amino acids: CASSLARGGEKLFF. The CDR3 bases are TGTGCCAGCAGCTTAGCGCGGGGCGGTGAAAAACTGTTTTTT. The complete variable domain, with remaining parts taken from reference TRBV7-2 and TRBJ1-4, reads GAGVSQSPSNKVTEKGKDVELRCDPISGHTALYWYRQSLGQGLEFLIYFQGNSAPDKSGLPSDRFSAERTGGSVSTLTIQRTQQEDSAVYLCASSLARGGEKLFFGSGTQLSVL.

V gene TRBV15 combines with J gene TRBJ2-1; D remains unclear. V was shortened by 3 bases and J by 0 bases, with 18 bases between the two germline ends. Germline lookup yields CDR1 LNHNV and CDR2 YYDKDF (reference sequence). The CDR3 has 18 amino acids. DNA for the CDR3: TGTGCCACCAGCAGCCCCCGGCGGCATGATGGCTCCTACAATGAGCAGTTCTTC. Its protein product is CATSSPRRHDGSYNEQFF.

The genes are TRBV5-4 and TRBJ1-6, with D perhaps matching TRBD1 (6 bases). This CDR3 is 13 amino acids long. V lost 4 bases to trimming and J lost 9 bases, with 11 bases between them. Germline CDR1 reads SGHNT; CDR2 reads YYREEE (reference sequence). CDR3 in amino acids: CASSGRGTSPLHF. Here the CDR3 DNA reads TGTGCCAGCAGCGGCAGGGGTACTTCACCCCTCCACTTT.

This clone came up a few times. The CDR3 coding sequence is TGTGCCAGCAGCCAATTCGACACTGAAGCTTTCTTT. Its translation is CASSQFDTEAFF. The rearrangement joins TRBV4-2 to TRBJ1-1; D remains unclear. V lost 2 bases to trimming and J lost 3 bases, with 4 bases between them. The V gene's germline CDR1 is LGHNA and CDR2 YNFKEQ. The CDR3 extends over 12 amino acids.

The chain employs TRBV9 and TRBJ1-1, with D possibly being TRBD1 (5 bases). V dropped 3 bases and J dropped 1 base, with 19 bases sitting between them. Germline values: CDR1 SGDLS, CDR2 YYNGEE. The CDR3 sequence is 17 residues long. As DNA, the CDR3 is TGTGCCAGCAGCGCCTACTCAGGCGGGGGTTGGAACACTGAAGCTTTCTTT. Translation gives CASSAYSGGGWNTEAFF.

The count of this clone is one. CDR3 amino acids: CSVEGLVRNNEQFF. The DNA for the CDR3 is TGCAGCGTTGAGGGACTAGTCAGAAACAATGAGCAGTTCTTC. The chain recombines TRBV29-1 with TRBJ2-1, with TRBD2 matching over 8 bases. V was clipped by 3 bases and J by 5 bases; unmatched bases: 6. This CDR3 has 14 residues. CDR1 SQVTM and CDR2 ANQGSEA come from the germline V gene.

The CDR3 sequence: CSATDTGELFF. The CDR3 nucleotides read TGCAGTGCGACGGATACCGGGGAGCTGTTTTTT. The chain couples TRBV20-1 to TRBJ2-2; D remains ambiguous. V gave up 6 bases and J gave up 5 bases, with 7 bases separating them. Germline CDR1 reads DFQATT; CDR2 reads SNEGSKA (reference sequence). This CDR3 comprises 11 residues.

V gene TRBV5-1 combines with J gene TRBJ2-7; the match to TRBD1 covers 9 bases. This CDR3 has 18 residues. Germline V gene sequence: CDR1 SGHRS, CDR2 YFSETQ. Unmatched junction bases numbered 10, after V lost 0 bases and J lost 0 bases. For the CDR3, the DNA is TGCGCCAGCAGCTTGGATCCCGGGACAGGGTTTAGCTCCTACGAGCAGTACTTC. This translates into CASSLDPGTGFSSYEQYF.

The chain uses TRBV4-1 and TRBJ2-1; 9 bases are a match to TRBD2. Germline assignment: CDR1 MGHRA and CDR2 YSYEKL. V was clipped by 1 base and J by 6 bases; unmatched bases: 4. CDR3 length: 15 amino acids. CDR3 sequence: CASSQVTSGFNEQFF. CDR3 sequence (DNA): TGCGCCAGCAGCCAAGTTACTAGCGGGTTCAATGAGCAGTTCTTC.

The chain couples TRBV19 to TRBJ1-5; 8 nucleotides agree with TRBD1. The germline V gene encodes CDR1 LNHDA and CDR2 SQIVND (reference sequence). With V trimmed by 8 bases and J by 8 bases, 14 bases remained unmatched. The CDR3 is made up of 15 amino acids. CDR3 nucleotide sequence: TGTGCCAGTCGTAACTTCCTACAGGGGGAGAAGCCCCAGCATTTT. This codes for CASRNFLQGEKPQHF.

J is TRBJ1-5 and V is TRBV18; D not certain. Trimming removed 4 bases at V and 5 bases at J, with 6 bases between. The CDR3 loop spans 12 amino acids. The V gene's germline CDR1 is KGHSH and CDR2 LQKENI. The CDR3 coding sequence is TGTGCCAGCTCACAGAGTTATCAGCCCCAGCATTTT. Its protein is CASSQSYQPQHF.

The V gene is TRBV25-1, the J gene TRBJ2-7; D ambiguous. The germline V gene has CDR1 MGHDK and CDR2 SYGVNS. The CDR3 contains 15 residues. Between the trimmed V and J ends, which lost 3 bases and 3 bases, there was a span of 15 bases. The CDR3 is CASSDTRWGIYEQYF. The CDR3 coding sequence is TGTGCCAGCAGTGATACCAGGTGGGGAATCTACGAGCAGTACTTC.

This clone was detected a few times. The chain joins TRBV6-1 to TRBJ1-4; weak D call: TRBD1 (6 bases). This CDR3 spans 16 amino acids. Germline assignment: CDR1 MNHNS and CDR2 SASEGT. V was pared by 0 bases and J by 5 bases, with 13 bases between. The CDR3 nucleotides read TGTGCCAGCAGTGAAGCGCTGGGGGGCGCCAATGAAAAACTGTTTTTT. Amino acid sequence: CASSEALGGANEKLFF.

To note about this clone: At one end, the junction sequence differs from germline, possibly due to a read error. This chain connects TRBV29-1 to TRBJ1-4; perhaps TRBD1 as D (6 bases). This CDR3 has 13 amino acids. Germline CDR1 and CDR2: SQVTM and ANQGSEA. DNA of the CDR3: TGCAGCGTCGAAGGGGGTCGCGGTGAAAAACTGTTTTTT. Encoded protein: CSVEGGRGEKLFF.

This sequence joins TRBV7-9 and TRBJ2-3; 7 nucleotides agree with TRBD2. V trimming: 1 base; J trimming: 2 bases; junction bases outside the gene matches: 3. The length of the CDR3 is 15 residues. Germline V CDR1 and CDR2: SEHNR, FQNEAQ (reference sequence). CDR3 sequence reads: CASSLVREVTDTQYF. For the CDR3, the DNA is TGTGCCAGCAGCTTAGTCCGGGAGGTCACAGATACGCAGTATTTT.

The V and J genes are TRBV19 and TRBJ1-3; TRBD1 might be the D (6 bases). V lost 7 bases to trimming and J lost 0 bases, with 10 bases between them. Germline CDR1 is LNHDA and CDR2 is SQIVND (reference sequence). The CDR3 totals 14 residues. CDR3 sequence: CASKIGGSGNTIYF. DNA for the CDR3: TGTGCCAGTAAAATAGGGGGCTCTGGAAACACCATATATTTT.

The chain couples TRBV30 to TRBJ2-5, with a possible D match to TRBD2 (5 bases). The CDR3 extends over 13 amino acids. Trimming removed 1 base at V and 5 bases at J, with 11 bases between. The V gene's germline CDR1 is GTSNPN and CDR2 SVGIG (reference sequence). The CDR3 loop is CAWSGGLAETQYF. The CDR3 region has the DNA TGTGCCTGGAGTGGCGGGCTGGCGGAGACCCAGTACTTC.

This rearrangement joins TRBV30 to TRBJ1-3; D remains ambiguous. The CDR3 is 17 residues long. V was pared by 0 bases and J by 0 bases, with 15 bases between. CDR1 is GTSNPN and CDR2 is SVGIG in the germline V gene (reference sequence). The CDR3 protein is CAWSVSRVRHSGNTIYF. The CDR3 coding sequence is TGTGCCTGGAGTGTATCACGGGTCAGGCACTCTGGAAACACCATATATTTT.

The rearrangement links TRBV11-1 to TRBJ2-7; D is perhaps TRBD1 (5 bases). This CDR3 is built from 12 residues. Looked up from germline, CDR1 is SGHAT and CDR2 is FQDESV (reference sequence). Deletions cut 3 bases from V and 5 bases from J, with 8 bases between. CDR3 bases: TGTGCCAGCAGCTTCAGGGTCGACGAGCAGTACTTC. It translates to CASSFRVDEQYF.

A few counts support this clone. Because the CDR3's place on the DNA is in doubt, the DNA is left out and the CDR3 is given as listed by TCRdb. The CDR3 loop is CASSTSTDTGELFF. The V and J genes are TRBV27 and TRBJ2-2. Germline V CDR1 and CDR2: MNHEY, SMNVEV (reference sequence). The CDR3 spans 14 amino acids, including both terminal residues.